The TCR beta chain under discussion was sequenced for a study of identical twins. This clonotype was detected ten times or more. Antigen: not known. All of the donors were Caucasians in good health. V was shortened by 5 bases and J by 2 bases, with 3 bases between the two germline ends. This CDR3 is built from 10 residues. Germline V CDR1 and CDR2: DFQATT, SNEGSKA (reference sequence). TCRdb called the 5' RACE reads again in MiXCR, with one record for every CDR3 protein. The data show some 690,000 distinct CDR3 sequences, over 20% seen once. General observations from the study: Because invariant MAIT and iNKT cells could be present, zero-insertion analyses could be partly confounded.

A further study also used this sample, focusing on T cells expressing NK-cell markers.

The chain is built from TRBV20-1 and TRBJ1-1; D remains ambiguous. The TCR comes from a woman under 30 in good health. The sequencing sample was made of PBMCs. CDR3 sequence reads: CSALNTEAFF. The CDR3 DNA is TGCAGTGCTTTAAACACTGAAGCTTTCTTT.